Below are 31 T cell receptor beta chains sequenced from a single sample in a study of blood T cell repertoires in COVID-19. Produced via immunoSEQ multiplex PCR; TCRdb's table is partial and in-frame only. The table lists fewer than 250,000 clones, 65% to 85% of them singletons. The sequenced sample was PBMCs or T cells enriched from blood (not recorded which). The receptors originated from a woman aged 40 to 55 who had recovered from COVID-19.

The gene calls are TRBV18 and TRBJ2-1, with 7 nucleotides matching TRBD2. Germline CDR1 KGHSH, CDR2 LQKENI. CDR3 size: 14 residues. The V and J ends lost 2 bases and 7 bases, in that order; junction bases with no gene match: 5. The CDR3 spells CASSPNSGQNEQFF. The CDR3 coding sequence is TGTGCCAGCTCACCAAATAGCGGGCAAAATGAGCAGTTCTTC.

J is TRBJ2-1 and V is TRBV19; tentatively, D is TRBD1 (5 bases). CDR3 size: 15 residues. V shed 3 bases and J shed 2 bases, with 11 bases lying between them. Germline CDR1 LNHDA, CDR2 SQIVND (reference sequence). The CDR3: CASSMAGLTYNEQFF. For the CDR3, the DNA is TGTGCCAGTAGTATGGCAGGGCTTACCTACAATGAGCAGTTCTTC.

The chain carries TRBV7-2 and TRBJ1-1, with 7 bases that match TRBD1. The CDR3 runs 16 residues. Per germline, CDR1 SGHTA and CDR2 FQGNSA. Losses at the gene ends were 1 base for V and 8 bases for J; bases not matched to a gene: 13. In DNA form, the CDR3 reads TGTGCCAGCAGCTTAGGAGGGGGGACAGTGGGGTCGGAAGCTTTCTTT. Its translation is CASSLGGGTVGSEAFF.

The V gene is TRBV19, the J gene TRBJ1-4; D perhaps matches TRBD1 (6 bases). Deletions cut 3 bases from V and 7 bases from J, with 15 bases between. Germline CDR1 reads LNHDA; CDR2 reads SQIVND (reference sequence). The CDR3 is 15 residues long. The CDR3 spells CASSIGTGISEKLFF. CDR3 bases: TGTGCCAGTAGTATCGGCACAGGGATTAGTGAAAAACTGTTTTTT.

The chain links TRBV24-1 to TRBJ2-1, with D perhaps matching TRBD2 (6 bases). With 1 base removed from V and 0 bases from J, the gap between germline ends came to 9 bases. CDR3 length: 16 residues. The V gene's germline CDR1 is KGHDR and CDR2 SFDVKD. The CDR3 DNA follows: TGTGCCACCAGTGATTTTGGGGGGAGCTCCTACAATGAGCAGTTCTTC. Translation: CATSDFGGSSYNEQFF.

With respect to this clone: This specimen includes other DNA sequences encoding the same CDR3. V is TRBV27 and J is TRBJ1-4, with TRBD1 matching over 9 bases. Germline CDR1 is MNHEY and CDR2 is SMNVEV (reference sequence). Germline trimming cut 5 bases from V and 8 bases from J; bases unmatched to any gene: 6. The CDR3 totals 14 residues. CDR3 loop: CASSPGQGTEKLFF. The CDR3 nucleotides are TGTGCCAGCAGTCCAGGACAGGGGACAGAAAAACTGTTTTTT.

V is TRBV7-2 and J is TRBJ2-2; 8 bases agree with TRBD2. V lost 5 bases and J lost 2; bases outside the gene matches: 7. Germline CDR1 and CDR2: SGHTA and FQGNSA. The length of the CDR3 is 16 residues. The CDR3 DNA reads as TGTGCCAGCAGCCAGCTACTAGCGGTCAACACCGGGGAGCTGTTTTTT. It translates to CASSQLLAVNTGELFF.

The chain recombines TRBV18 with TRBJ1-2; D perhaps matches TRBD1 (6 bases). The germline V gene has CDR1 KGHSH and CDR2 LQKENI. This CDR3 region has 13 residues. The V gene lost 6 bases and the J gene lost 6 bases, with 14 bases spanning the gap. The CDR3 is CASSLAQGDGYTF. DNA for the CDR3: TGTGCCAGCTCTCTCGCACAGGGCGATGGCTACACCTTC.

V usage is TRBV28 and J usage is TRBJ2-7, with D perhaps TRBD2 (7 bases). This CDR3 spans 14 amino acids. Trimming took off 5 bases at V and 5 bases at J, with 16 bases between the two ends. From germline, CDR1 is MDHEN and CDR2 SYDVKM. CDR3 amino acids: CASSRAGGGHEQYF. CDR3 DNA sequence: TGTGCCAGCAGTCGCGCTGGGGGGGGGCACGAGCAGTACTTC.

J is TRBJ1-1 and V is TRBV11-1; 10 positions match TRBD1. V shed 6 bases, J shed 3 bases, and the junction held 4 bases outside the gene matches. The germline CDR1 and CDR2 sequences are SGHAT and FQDESV (reference sequence). The CDR3 is 14 residues long. DNA of the CDR3: TGTGCCAGCAGGCGGACAGGGGGGGACACTGAAGCTTTCTTT. Encoded protein: CASRRTGGDTEAFF.

The chain combines TRBV7-9 with TRBJ2-5; D may be TRBD2 (6 bases). Germline V lookup: CDR1 SEHNR, CDR2 FQNEAQ (reference sequence). The V gene lost 1 base and the J gene lost 5 bases, with 8 bases spanning the gap. The CDR3 loop spans 13 amino acids. CDR3 DNA sequence: TGTGCCAGCAGCTTAGACGGAGGGGAGACCCAGTACTTC. This gives the protein CASSLDGGETQYF.

The chain carries TRBV28 and TRBJ2-2, with 9 bases matching TRBD1. Germline loops: CDR1 MDHEN, CDR2 SYDVKM. Losses at the gene ends were 5 bases for V and 3 bases for J; bases not matched to a gene: 7. The CDR3 has 16 amino acids. CDR3 in DNA: TGTGCCAGCAGTCCGCCGACAGGGGGGGACACCGGGGAGCTGTTTTTT. This gives the protein CASSPPTGGDTGELFF.

The chain couples TRBV3-1 (or the pseudogene TRBV3-2) to TRBJ2-1, with D possibly TRBD2 on 6 matching bases. The CDR3 is made up of 15 amino acids. CDR1 is LGHDT and CDR2 is YNNKEL in the germline V gene (reference sequence). Trimming shortened V by 4 bases and J by 6 bases, and 16 bases separated the two germline ends. In DNA, the CDR3 is TGTGCCAGCAGCCTAGGTAGGCCGGGACTCAATGAGCAGTTCTTC. Its translation: CASSLGRPGLNEQFF.

V is TRBV7-2 and J is TRBJ2-3, with 7 nucleotides matching TRBD2. Germline loops: CDR1 SGHTA, CDR2 FQGNSA. Unmatched junction bases numbered 7, after V lost 4 bases and J lost 3 bases. CDR3 length equals 15 residues. CDR3 residues: CASSSGGRVTDTQYF. The CDR3 DNA reads as TGTGCCAGCAGCTCCGGGGGGAGGGTAACAGATACGCAGTATTTT.

In DNA form, the CDR3 reads TGTGCCTTACGGCGGGGACAGGGGTCCTACGAGCAGTACTTC. Its translation is CALRRGQGSYEQYF. J is TRBJ2-7 and V is TRBV6-5; TRBD1 matches at 10 bases. V lost 11 bases, J lost 1 base, and 8 bases stayed unmatched. Germline-derived CDR1 and CDR2 are MNHEY and SVGAGI. This CDR3 contains 14 residues.

The chain joins TRBV27 to TRBJ2-5, with 10 bases identical to TRBD2. The germline V gene has CDR1 MNHEY and CDR2 SMNVEV (reference sequence). CDR3 length equals 16 residues. V trimming: 3 bases; J trimming: 5 bases; junction bases outside the gene matches: 9. For the CDR3, the DNA is TGTGCCAGCAGTTTTTCCTCCAGCGGGAGGGCGGAGACCCAGTACTTC. Residues: CASSFSSSGRAETQYF.

V is TRBV29-1 and J is TRBJ2-3; TRBD2 is a possible D gene (5 bases). The V gene's germline CDR1 is SQVTM and CDR2 ANQGSEA. Between the trimmed V and J ends, which lost 6 bases and 1 base, there was a span of 14 bases. The length of the CDR3 is 14 residues. The CDR3 DNA reads as TGCAGCGTCTTCCCAAGGGAGCGCACAGATACGCAGTATTTT. It codes for CSVFPRERTDTQYF.

With respect to this clone: Other DNA sequences in the same sample also yield this CDR3. This chain uses TRBV7-3 with TRBJ2-5; 11 positions match TRBD2. Per the germline V gene, CDR1 is SGHTA and CDR2 is FQGTGA. The V segment lost 2 bases and the J segment 2 bases; nucleotides outside the gene matches: 1. The CDR3 contains 15 residues. CDR3 residues: CASSLLAGGQETQYF. CDR3 coding DNA: TGTGCCAGCAGCTTATTAGCGGGAGGGCAAGAGACCCAGTACTTC.

The V gene is TRBV30, the J gene TRBJ1-2; 9 positions match TRBD1. CDR3 length: 13 amino acids. After removal of 4 bases from V and 3 bases from J, the junction contained 3 bases not matched to a gene. Germline CDR1 and CDR2: GTSNPN and SVGIG (reference sequence). The CDR3 loop reads CAWTGTGHYGYTF. The CDR3, as DNA: TGTGCCTGGACGGGGACAGGGCACTATGGCTACACCTTC.

The chain recombines TRBV20-1 with TRBJ1-3; unclear D gene. From germline, CDR1 is DFQATT and CDR2 SNEGSKA (reference sequence). The CDR3 has 11 amino acids. Between the trimmed V and J ends, which lost 3 bases and 4 bases, there was a span of 4 bases. The CDR3 DNA follows: TGCAGTGCTAGGACAGGAAACACCATATATTTT. This codes for CSARTGNTIYF.

This chain links TRBV5-1 with TRBJ2-7, with 12 bases identical to TRBD2. Germline trimming cut 4 bases from V and 1 base from J; bases unmatched to any gene: 3. Looked up from germline, CDR1 is SGHRS and CDR2 is YFSETQ. The CDR3 is 15 residues long. CDR3 amino acids: CASSLLAGGSYEQYF. In DNA form, the CDR3 reads TGCGCCAGCAGCCTACTAGCGGGAGGTTCCTACGAGCAGTACTTC.

This chain joins TRBV7-9 and TRBJ1-2, with D tentatively TRBD1 (5 bases). Germline V lookup: CDR1 SEHNR, CDR2 FQNEAQ (reference sequence). The CDR3 loop spans 14 amino acids. Trimming removed 7 bases at V and 2 bases at J, with 14 bases between. The DNA of the CDR3 is TGTGCCAGCACCCCGACGGAGGGGAACTATGGCTACACCTTC. Protein product: CASTPTEGNYGYTF. The whole variable domain, remainder taken from reference TRBV7-9 and TRBJ1-2, is DTGVSQNPRHKITKRGQNVTFRCDPISEHNRLYWYRQTLGQGPEFLTYFQNEAQLEKSRLLSDRFSAERPKGSFSTLEIQRTEQGDSAMYLCASTPTEGNYGYTFGSGTRLTVV.

The V call is TRBV2, the J call TRBJ2-4; no firm D call. V was pared by 0 bases and J by 3 bases, with 6 bases between. This CDR3 spans 14 amino acids. Germline-derived CDR1 and CDR2 are SNHLY and FYNNEI. In DNA form, the CDR3 reads TGTGCCAGCAGTGAAGCGTCCGGCAAAAACATTCAGTACTTC. Its protein is CASSEASGKNIQYF.

The CDR3: CASRLGVEQYF. The CDR3 bases are TGTGCCAGCAGACTGGGAGTCGAGCAGTACTTC. The chain has TRBV2 and TRBJ2-7; tentatively, D is TRBD2 (5 bases). V dropped 6 bases and J dropped 6 bases, with 9 bases sitting between them. Germline CDR1 reads SNHLY; CDR2 reads FYNNEI. The CDR3 runs to 11 residues.

The table lists this clone with a few counts. J is TRBJ1-2 and V is TRBV5-4; TRBD1 aligns across 10 bases. The germline gives CDR1 SGHNT, CDR2 YYREEE (reference sequence). V dropped 4 bases and J dropped 8; count of bases not matched to a gene: 5. The CDR3 runs 13 residues. For the CDR3, the DNA is TGTGCCAGCAGCCAAACGACAGGGGGCGGCTACACCTTC. Translated: CASSQTTGGGYTF.

This clone was seen only once. The chain couples TRBV12-5 to TRBJ1-4; a weak D match, TRBD1 (5 bases). This CDR3 spans 16 amino acids. From germline, CDR1 is LGHNT and CDR2 FRNRAP. Deletions cut 4 bases from V and 4 bases from J, with 16 bases between. DNA of the CDR3: TGTGCTAGTGGTTCGACCTTGGGGCCCTTTAATGAAAAACTGTTTTTT. Translated: CASGSTLGPFNEKLFF.

This sequence joins TRBV30 and TRBJ2-5; D remains ambiguous. V lost 5 bases to trimming and J lost 4 bases, with 11 bases between them. Germline CDR1 and CDR2: GTSNPN and SVGIG (reference sequence). The length of the CDR3 is 12 residues. CDR3 loop: CAWALGRETQYF. DNA for the CDR3: TGTGCCTGGGCCCTGGGCCGAGAGACCCAGTACTTC.

The chain recombines TRBV19 with TRBJ2-3; 13 nucleotides align to TRBD2. J lost 2 bases, V lost 4 bases, and 3 bases had no gene match. Germline CDR1 and CDR2: LNHDA and SQIVND (reference sequence). This CDR3 spans 16 amino acids. CDR3 amino acids: CASSTGLAGVTDTQYF. The CDR3 DNA reads TGTGCCAGTAGTACTGGACTAGCGGGAGTCACAGATACGCAGTATTTT.

This clone showed up just once. This sequence joins TRBV18 and TRBJ2-5, with 7 bases identical to TRBD1. In germline, CDR1 is KGHSH, CDR2 LQKENI. The CDR3 extends over 16 amino acids. Trimming at V came to 2 bases and at J to 5 bases, leaving 11 bases not matched to a gene. In DNA, the CDR3 is TGTGCCAGCTCACCAACCGACAGGGCCAGGGAGGAGACCCAGTACTTC. Residues: CASSPTDRAREETQYF.

This clone was found once. The chain uses TRBV7-2 and TRBJ1-3, with 9 bases fitting TRBD1. With V trimmed by 1 base and J by 2 bases, 6 bases remained unmatched. Germline lookup yields CDR1 SGHTA and CDR2 FQGNSA. The CDR3 loop spans 17 amino acids. The CDR3 region is CASSLGGQGKAGNTIYF. For the CDR3, the DNA is TGTGCCAGCAGCTTAGGGGGACAGGGTAAAGCTGGAAACACCATATATTTT.

J is TRBJ2-3 and V is TRBV4-1; 13 nucleotides match TRBD2. The CDR3 extends over 16 amino acids. CDR1 is MGHRA, CDR2 YSYEKL, per germline. Unmatched junction bases numbered 6, after V lost 5 bases and J lost 4 bases. For the CDR3, the DNA is TGCGCCAGCAGCTCGAGGACTAGCGGGAGTGCAGATACGCAGTATTTT. The encoded protein is CASSSRTSGSADTQYF.